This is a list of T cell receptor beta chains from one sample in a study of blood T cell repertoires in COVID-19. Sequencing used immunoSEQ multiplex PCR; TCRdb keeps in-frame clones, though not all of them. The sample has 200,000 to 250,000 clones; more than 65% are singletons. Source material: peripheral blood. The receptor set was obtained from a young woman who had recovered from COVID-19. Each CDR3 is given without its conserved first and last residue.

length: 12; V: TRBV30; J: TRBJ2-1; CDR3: AWSLAGGADEQF
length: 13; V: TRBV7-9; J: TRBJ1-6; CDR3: ASSYLTGVNSPLH
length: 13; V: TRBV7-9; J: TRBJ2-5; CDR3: ASSSGLAGGETQY
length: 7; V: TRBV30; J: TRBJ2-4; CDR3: ACLEVQY
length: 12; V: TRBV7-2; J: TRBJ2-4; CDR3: ASSLEQGKNIQY
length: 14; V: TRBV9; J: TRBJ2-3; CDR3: ASSVGAGGETDTQY
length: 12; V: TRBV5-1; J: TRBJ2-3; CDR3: ASQTSGRTDTQY
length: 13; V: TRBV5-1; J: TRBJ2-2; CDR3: ASSFTGGPTGELF
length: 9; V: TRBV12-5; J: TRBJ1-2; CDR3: ASGLGTGIV
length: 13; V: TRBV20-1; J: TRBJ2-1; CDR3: SASSGLAGRNEQF
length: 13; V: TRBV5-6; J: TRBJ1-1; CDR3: ASSSREIIYTEAF
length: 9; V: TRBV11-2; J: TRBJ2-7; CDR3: ASSQRYEQY
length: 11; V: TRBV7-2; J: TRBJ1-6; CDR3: ASRAVINSPLH
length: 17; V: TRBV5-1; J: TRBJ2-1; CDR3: ASSPTRSGSVSSYNEQF
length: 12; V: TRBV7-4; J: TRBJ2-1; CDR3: ASSDIRSGNEQF
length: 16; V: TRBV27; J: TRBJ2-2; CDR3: ASSQQYRTGGLTGELF
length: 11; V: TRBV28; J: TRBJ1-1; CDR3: ASSPPLNTEAF
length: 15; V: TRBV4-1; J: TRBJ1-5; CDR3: ASRELPTGGAGQPQH
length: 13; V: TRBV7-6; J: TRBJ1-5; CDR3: ASSLGQVGNQPQH
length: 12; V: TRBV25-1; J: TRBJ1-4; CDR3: ASSRNRGDEKLF
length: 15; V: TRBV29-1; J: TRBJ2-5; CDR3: SVEGAVGLASLEAQY
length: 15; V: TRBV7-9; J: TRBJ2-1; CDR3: ASSLEGPAGEYNEQF
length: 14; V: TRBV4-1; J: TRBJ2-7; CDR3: ASARTGLAGVDEQY
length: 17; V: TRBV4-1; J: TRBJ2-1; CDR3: ASSQVSASSSGAYNEQF
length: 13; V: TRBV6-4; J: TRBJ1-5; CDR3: ASSDETDSNQPQH
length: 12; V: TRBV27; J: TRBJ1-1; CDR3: ASSLSGADTEAF
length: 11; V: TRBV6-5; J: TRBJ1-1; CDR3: ASSPLGYTEAF
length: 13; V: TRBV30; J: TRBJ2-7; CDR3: AHGRVAGGTYEQY
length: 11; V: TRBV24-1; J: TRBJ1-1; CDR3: ATSDPTGRSAF
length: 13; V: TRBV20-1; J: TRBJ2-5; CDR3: SASPGTGARETQY
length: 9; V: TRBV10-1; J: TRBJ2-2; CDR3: ASQGSGELF
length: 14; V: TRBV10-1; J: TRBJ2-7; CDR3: ASSDHPANSEYEQY
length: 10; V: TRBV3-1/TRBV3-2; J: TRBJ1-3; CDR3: ASSSIGNTIY
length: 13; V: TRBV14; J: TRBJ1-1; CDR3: ASSQDRPMNTEAF
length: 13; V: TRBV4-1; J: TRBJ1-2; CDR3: ASSQELARAYGYT
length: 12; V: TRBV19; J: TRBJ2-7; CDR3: ASSISQGPYEQY
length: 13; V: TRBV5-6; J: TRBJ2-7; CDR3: ASTLPAGDTYEQY
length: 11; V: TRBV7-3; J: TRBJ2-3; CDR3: ASKQVGTDTQY
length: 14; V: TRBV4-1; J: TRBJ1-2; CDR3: ASSLFLDRANYGYT
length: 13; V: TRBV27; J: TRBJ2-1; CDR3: ASSPPKSVDNEQF
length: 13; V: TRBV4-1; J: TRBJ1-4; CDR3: ASSQDVGVNEKLF
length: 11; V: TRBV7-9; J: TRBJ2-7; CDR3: ASSHTGGYEQY
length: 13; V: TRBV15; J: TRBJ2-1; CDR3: ATSNPAGSYNEQF
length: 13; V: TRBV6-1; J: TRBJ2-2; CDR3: ASSGAGRASGELF
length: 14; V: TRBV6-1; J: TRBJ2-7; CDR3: ASSDRTGVSFYEQY
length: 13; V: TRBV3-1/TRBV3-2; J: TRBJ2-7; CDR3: ASSQEWGQWGEQY
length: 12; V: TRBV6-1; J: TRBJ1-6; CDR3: ASSSRGAKSPLH
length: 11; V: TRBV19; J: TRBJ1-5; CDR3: ASSKGLGQPQH
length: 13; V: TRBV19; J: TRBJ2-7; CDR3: ASRDLAGGTYEQY
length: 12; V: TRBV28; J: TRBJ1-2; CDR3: ASSLNTFNYGYT
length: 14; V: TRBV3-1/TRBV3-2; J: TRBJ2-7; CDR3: ASSHRLAGVSNEQY
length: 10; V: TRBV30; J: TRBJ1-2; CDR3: ACLDRVYGYT
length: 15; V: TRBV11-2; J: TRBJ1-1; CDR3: ASSIPWTGKRNTEAF
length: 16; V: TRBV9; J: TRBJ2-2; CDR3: ASSASVAGEANTGELF
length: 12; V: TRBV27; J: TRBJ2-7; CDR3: ASSLHQGPYEQY
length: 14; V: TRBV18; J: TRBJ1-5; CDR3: ASSPQGANSNQPQH
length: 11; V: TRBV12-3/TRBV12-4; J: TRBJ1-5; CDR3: ASNLGHNQPQH